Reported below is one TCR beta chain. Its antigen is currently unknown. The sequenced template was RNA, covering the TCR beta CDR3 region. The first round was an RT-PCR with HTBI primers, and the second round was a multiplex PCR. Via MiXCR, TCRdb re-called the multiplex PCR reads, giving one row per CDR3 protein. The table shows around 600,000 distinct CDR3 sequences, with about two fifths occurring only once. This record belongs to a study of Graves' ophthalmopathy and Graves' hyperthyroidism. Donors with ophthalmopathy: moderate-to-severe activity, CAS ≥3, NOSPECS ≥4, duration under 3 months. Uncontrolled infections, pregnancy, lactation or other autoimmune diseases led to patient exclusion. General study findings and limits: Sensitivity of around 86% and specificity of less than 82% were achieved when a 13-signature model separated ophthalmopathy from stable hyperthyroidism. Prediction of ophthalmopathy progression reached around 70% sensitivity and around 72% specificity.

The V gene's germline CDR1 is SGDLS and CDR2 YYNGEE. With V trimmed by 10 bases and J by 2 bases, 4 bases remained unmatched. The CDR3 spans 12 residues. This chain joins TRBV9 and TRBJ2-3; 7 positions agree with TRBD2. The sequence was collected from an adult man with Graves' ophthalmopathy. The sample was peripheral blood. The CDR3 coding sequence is TGTGCCGGAGGGACTATCACAGATACGCAGTATTTT. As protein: CAGGTITDTQYF.